Listed below are T cell receptor beta chains from one sample, sequenced in a study of cytomegalovirus exposure and HLA in healthy donors. The table came from immunoSEQ multiplex PCR; TCRdb's copy has only in-frame clones and leaves some out. The sample holds some 130,000 clones, approximately 80% seen once. Input material: PBMCs. The receptors shown here come from a middle-aged woman in good health and CMV-seronegative. Each CDR3 is given with its conserved first and last residue. The D gene is left open where the match is weak. Where a row states a size, it is once, few, many or the class of an expanded clone; other rows omit it.

j_call: TRBJ1-4
clone_size: -
d_call: -
v_call: TRBV28
cdr3_nt: TGTGCCAGCAGGGAGAATGAAAAACTGTTTTTT
cdr3_aa: CASRENEKLFF

j_call: TRBJ2-7
clone_size: -
d_call: -
v_call: TRBV25-1
cdr3_nt: TGTGCCAGCAGTTTTAAGCGCCGGGACAACGCCTACGAGCAGTACTTC
cdr3_aa: CASSFKRRDNAYEQYF

j_call: TRBJ2-7
clone_size: -
d_call: -
v_call: TRBV5-4
cdr3_nt: TGTGCCAGCAGCTTGGAAGGCACAGTCTACGAGCAGTACTTC
cdr3_aa: CASSLEGTVYEQYF

j_call: TRBJ2-7
clone_size: -
d_call: TRBD2
v_call: TRBV7-9
cdr3_nt: TGTGCCAGCAGCCTCCCGGGGGGCTACGAGCAGTACTTC
cdr3_aa: CASSLPGGYEQYF

j_call: TRBJ1-4
clone_size: -
d_call: TRBD1
v_call: TRBV6-1
cdr3_nt: TGTGCCAGCAGGGGACAGGGGGCATCAGGAAAACTGTTTTTT
cdr3_aa: CASRGQGASGKLFF

j_call: TRBJ2-1
clone_size: few
d_call: -
v_call: TRBV7-2
cdr3_nt: TGTGCCAGCAGCTTTAGCGGCAGCTCCTACAATGAGCAGTTCTTC
cdr3_aa: CASSFSGSSYNEQFF

j_call: TRBJ2-3
clone_size: -
d_call: TRBD1
v_call: TRBV5-1
cdr3_nt: TGCGCCAGCAGCTTGGCAACAGGGGCCGAGTCAGATACGCAGTATTTT
cdr3_aa: CASSLATGAESDTQYF

j_call: TRBJ2-1
clone_size: -
d_call: TRBD1
v_call: TRBV27
cdr3_nt: TGTGCCAGCAGACGACAGGGAATCAACAATGAGCAGTTCTTC
cdr3_aa: CASRRQGINNEQFF

j_call: TRBJ2-7
clone_size: -
d_call: -
v_call: TRBV5-1
cdr3_nt: TGCGCCAGCAGCTTGGAGACAGGAGCCTACGAGCAGTACTTC
cdr3_aa: CASSLETGAYEQYF

j_call: TRBJ1-2
clone_size: -
d_call: TRBD1
v_call: TRBV9
cdr3_nt: TGTGCCAGCAGCTTAGGACAGGGTTTTTCCTTC
cdr3_aa: CASSLGQGFSF

j_call: TRBJ1-5
clone_size: -
d_call: -
v_call: TRBV27
cdr3_nt: TGTGCCAGCAGTTTCCAGGGAAACGCCAATCAGCCCCAGCATTTT
cdr3_aa: CASSFQGNANQPQHF

j_call: TRBJ1-2
clone_size: -
d_call: -
v_call: TRBV5-1
cdr3_nt: TGCGCCAGCAGCCACTCTTTAGTGAGGGAAGACTATGGCTACACCTTC
cdr3_aa: CASSHSLVREDYGYTF

j_call: TRBJ1-1
clone_size: -
d_call: TRBD1
v_call: TRBV7-9
cdr3_nt: TGTGCCAGCAGCTTAGGGGGGACAGCATACACTGAAGCTTTCTTT
cdr3_aa: CASSLGGTAYTEAFF

j_call: TRBJ2-6
clone_size: -
d_call: -
v_call: TRBV9
cdr3_nt: TGTGCCAGCAGCGCGCGGCCTGTCTCTGGGGCCAACGTCCTGACTTTC
cdr3_aa: CASSARPVSGANVLTF

j_call: TRBJ2-7
clone_size: -
d_call: TRBD1
v_call: TRBV5-6
cdr3_nt: TGTGCCAGCAGCCGGACAGGGCCGTTCTACGAGCAGTACTTC
cdr3_aa: CASSRTGPFYEQYF

j_call: TRBJ1-1
clone_size: -
d_call: -
v_call: TRBV29-1
cdr3_nt: TGCAGCGTTGAAGTCCTTCGCCAGAGGGAGGGTGGATCTGAAGCTTTCTTT
cdr3_aa: CSVEVLRQREGGSEAFF

j_call: TRBJ1-6
clone_size: once
d_call: TRBD1
v_call: TRBV6-7
cdr3_nt: TGTGCCAGCAGTTACGTACAGGGGAGAGAGAATTCACCCCTCCACTTT
cdr3_aa: CASSYVQGRENSPLHF

j_call: TRBJ2-4
clone_size: few
d_call: -
v_call: TRBV27
cdr3_nt: TGTGCCAGCAGTACACAGGGAGATTTAACCAAAAACATTCAGTACTTC
cdr3_aa: CASSTQGDLTKNIQYF

j_call: TRBJ1-2
clone_size: once
d_call: TRBD1
v_call: TRBV6-5
cdr3_nt: TGTGCCAGTAGAACAGGGGCGTACTATGGCTACACCTTC
cdr3_aa: CASRTGAYYGYTF

j_call: TRBJ2-3
clone_size: -
d_call: TRBD2
v_call: TRBV14
cdr3_nt: TGTGCCAGCAGCCAACCACTACTAGCGGCCACAGATACGCAGTATTTT
cdr3_aa: CASSQPLLAATDTQYF

j_call: TRBJ1-1
clone_size: once
d_call: -
v_call: TRBV2
cdr3_nt: TGTGCCAGCAGTGAAGGCAGGGATAACACTGAAGCTTTCTTT
cdr3_aa: CASSEGRDNTEAFF

j_call: TRBJ1-5
clone_size: -
d_call: -
v_call: TRBV4-1
cdr3_nt: TGCGCCAGCAGCCAATTCCTGAGGAACAATCAGCCCCAGCATTTT
cdr3_aa: CASSQFLRNNQPQHF